This passage covers 2 T cell receptor beta chains from one sample sequenced in a study of identical twins. TCRdb fed the 5' RACE reads into MiXCR, producing one record per CDR3 protein. The sample comprises more than 650,000 distinct CDR3 sequences, 5.5% to 6.5% of which are singletons, and around 2% rests with the top ten. The material sequenced was naive T cells sorted from blood. The receptors originated from a man aged 18 to 29 in good health.

This clonotype came up many times. CDR3 sequence reads: CASSSAFGELFF. In nucleotides, the CDR3 is TGTGCCAGCAGTTCGGCCTTCGGGGAGCTGTTTTTT. V is TRBV12-3 or TRBV12-4 and J is TRBJ2-2; D call uncertain. V was pared by 4 bases and J by 7 bases, with 7 bases between. There are 12 residues in the CDR3.

This clonotype appeared many times. The chain carries TRBV12-3 or TRBV12-4 and TRBJ2-1, with 10 bases lining up with TRBD2. The CDR3 consists of 13 residues. Trimming took 5 bases from V and 8 from J; bases not matched to a gene: 3. CDR3 DNA sequence: TGTGCCAGCAGTGCTAGCGGGAGACATGAGCAGTTCTTC. Amino acids: CASSASGRHEQFF.